Here is one TCR beta chain with its context. What it binds is not known. The source of the sample is a study of cytomegalovirus exposure and HLA in healthy donors. About the study: Some 85 million unique TCRs, all from HLA-typed donors, were included in an early release of the data.

The CDR3 contains 16 residues. Trimming removed 5 bases from V and 6 bases from J; junction bases left unmatched: 14. Germline-derived CDR1 and CDR2 are SGHTA and FQGTGA. The PCR used 60 Vbeta and 13 Jbeta primers. Data came from immunoSEQ multiplex PCR; TCRdb stores just in-frame clones and leaves some out. The data show under 150,000 clones, approximately 82% seen once. Study-level findings and limits: Researchers reported in a later analysis that a missense DCLRE1C variant was tied to TCR beta V- and J-gene trimming.

The sequence derives from a man aged 40-55 years in good health and CMV-seronegative. The sequencing input was PBMCs. This chain uses TRBV7-3 with TRBJ2-3; 7 nucleotides agree with TRBD2. CDR3 bases: TGTGCCAGCAGCCATAGAGGCGGGGGTCGTTTGGATACGCAGTATTTT. It yields the protein CASSHRGGGRLDTQYF.